This TCR beta chain is from a study of T cell responses to AZD1222 COVID-19 vaccine. Whole-study findings and limits: Among spike-specific TCRs, nearly half reportedly target unmutated variant regions. Spike-wide vaccine-associated CD4 TCRs dominated at 160-218 and 743-854. Donors were mostly white British, more females; clonal diversity possibly underestimated.

Germline CDR1 MDHEN, CDR2 SYDVKM. CDR3 length: 17 residues. V shed 1 base and J shed 1 base, with 14 bases lying between them. For this clone: The antigen remains undetermined.

Repertoires were generated with immunoSEQ multiplex PCR, while TCRdb's copy carries only in-frame clones and drops some. The sample consists of 100,000 to 150,000 clones, more than 80% of them appearing once. Second-dose intervals of approximately 4 or approximately 12 weeks were pooled. This sequence originates from an adult who received the AZD1222 COVID-19 vaccine. The chain combines TRBV28 with TRBJ1-5; D is ambiguous. Sequences were derived from peripheral blood, sampled 28 days after the second AZD1222 dose. The CDR3 nucleotides read TGTGCCAGCAGTTTATCGGGTAAAGGGCAGAGCAATCAGCCCCAGCATTTT. Residues: CASSLSGKGQSNQPQHF.